This T cell receptor (beta chain) appears in the sequencing data of a study of beta chain features in type 1 diabetes. Study-wide context: Sorted cell examination encompassed under 130 million cells across all samples.

Note on this clone: What it binds is not known.

The CDR3 consists of 9 residues. Germline-derived CDR1 and CDR2 are DFQATT and SNEGSKA (reference sequence). V lost 7 bases and J 7 bases, leaving 7 bases between the germline ends. The investigators reverse transcribed all of the isolated RNA, so they sequenced expressed TCRB transcripts. Clones were read by immunoSEQ multiplex PCR, and TCRdb kept only the in-frame ones, dropping some. The data show about 710,000 clones, with over 13% seen just once and around 0.04% held by the top ten. Whole-study results and caveats: In all four CD4+ subsets, TCRB CDR3 length was significantly, moderately reduced in type 1 diabetes. Shorter templates might be favored by PCR, and equally so in patients and in controls.

Sequences were obtained from naive CD4+ T cells from blood. The rearrangement links TRBV20-1 to TRBJ1-1; D is unclear. The receptor comes from a man younger than 30 with type 1 diabetes. For the CDR3, the DNA is TGCAGTGTTGAGGGTGAAGCTTTCTTT. As protein: CSVEGEAFF.